Below, one T cell receptor (beta chain) is given with its context. V dropped 2 bases and J dropped 3; count of bases not matched to a gene: 5. CDR3 size: 17 residues. Germline CDR1 reads SGHRS; CDR2 reads YFSETQ. This record comes from a study of monozygotic twins with cystic fibrosis. Libraries were prepared by immunoSEQ multiplex PCR; TCRdb keeps only in-frame clonotypes and omits some of them. The table shows about 39,000 clones, with about nine tenths occurring only once. The chain joins TRBV5-1 to TRBJ2-1, with 13 bases matching TRBD2. This receptor was identified in a boy aged 2 to 10 with cystic fibrosis. Sequenced sample: blood. CDR3 sequence (DNA): TGCGCCAGCAGCTTTCTCGGACTAGCGGGGGTCTACAATGAGCAGTTCTTC. Its protein product is CASSFLGLAGVYNEQFF.